This TCR beta chain was captured by sequencing in a study of shared clonotypes between healthy human individuals. Assay execution took place at the deep level. In the original processing: ImmunoSEQ output lacked quality scores and full-length reads, limiting matched filtering. Sequencing was performed with immunoSEQ multiplex PCR; in TCRdb, only in-frame clones are kept and a portion is missing. The V and J calls and clone size were taken over from that table, and D and trimming were inferred from the DNA. The sample yields about half a million clones, 79% seen once. This clone was seen a handful of times. In germline, CDR1 is KGHSH, CDR2 LQKENI. This CDR3 comprises 16 residues. Trimming removed 3 bases from V and 1 base from J, with 15 bases in between. The donor population consisted of healthy HIV-negative adults with no recent acute infections or vaccinations. About 100 million PBMCs per unsorted sample were used for genomic DNA.

This sequence joins TRBV18 and TRBJ1-1, with unresolved D. The sequenced material came from PBMCs. This sequence was found in a middle-aged woman in good health. Some clones in this sample may be carry-over from other donors' samples. The CDR3 DNA reads TGTGCCAGCTCACCCTCAGGAGCCTACAGGAACACTGAAGCTTTCTTT. This sequence encodes CASSPSGAYRNTEAFF.